This T cell receptor beta chain was sequenced in a study of patients and donors after allogeneic stem cell transplantation. TCRdb recomputed calls from the RT-PCR reads with MiXCR, one row per CDR3 protein. The sample carries about a million distinct CDR3 sequences, over 15% recorded once. This clonotype occurred a few times. Trimming pared 5 bases from V and 3 bases from J, leaving 16 bases between. CDR1 is LNHDA, CDR2 SQIVND, per germline (reference sequence). This CDR3 contains 15 residues. The chain recombines TRBV19 with TRBJ1-1; TRBD1 might be the D (5 bases). This clonotype was obtained from a human donor who was either an allogeneic HSCT recipient or a stem cell or donor lymphocyte infusion donor (not recorded which). It is not recorded whose cells these are; they may come from a transplant donor. Specimen: blood, either unsorted or a sorted T cell fraction (not recorded which). CDR3 DNA: TGTGCCAGTAGTGGCTCAGGGAGGGGACACACTGAAGCTTTCTTT. It encodes CASSGSGRGHTEAFF.